This is a list of T cell receptor beta chains from one sample in a study of blood T cell repertoires in COVID-19. Sequencing was performed with immunoSEQ multiplex PCR; in TCRdb, only in-frame clones are kept and a portion is missing. The sample holds 250,000 to 350,000 clones, almost 90% seen once. The sequenced material came from PBMCs or T cells enriched from blood (not recorded which). The origin of the receptors is a woman aged 18-29 years with acute COVID-19. CDR3s include the opening cysteine and the closing phenylalanine or tryptophan. Each record gives: V gene, J gene, D gene, CDR3 protein, CDR3 DNA. The D gene is left open where the match is weak.

TRBV6-5	TRBJ1-1	.	CASSLNNEAFF	TGTGCCAGCAGTTTGAACAATGAAGCTTTCTTT
TRBV11-1	TRBJ1-2	.	CASQQENYGYTF	TGTGCCAGCCAGCAGGAAAACTATGGCTACACCTTC
TRBV6-5	TRBJ2-7	.	CASGPSTHEQYF	TGTGCCAGCGGTCCGTCGACTCACGAGCAGTACTTC
TRBV6-1	TRBJ2-7	TRBD2	CASSDRLALSSYEQYF	TGTGCCAGCAGTGACCGACTAGCGCTAAGCTCCTACGAGCAGTACTTC
TRBV30	TRBJ1-3	.	CAWSVLENTIYF	TGTGCCTGGAGTGTACTCGAAAACACCATATATTTT
TRBV27	TRBJ2-1	TRBD2	CASSLTSGKRKYEQFF	TGTGCCAGCAGTTTAACTAGCGGGAAGAGAAAGTATGAGCAGTTCTTC
TRBV10-2	TRBJ2-7	TRBD1	CASSHPGQGAYEQYF	TGCGCCAGCAGTCACCCGGGACAGGGGGCCTACGAGCAGTACTTC
TRBV6-5	TRBJ2-7	TRBD1	CATTLTGAQGEQYF	TGTGCCACCACTCTTACAGGGGCGCAGGGTGAGCAGTACTTC
TRBV30	TRBJ2-7	.	CAWRGAGSSYEQYF	TGTGCCTGGAGAGGTGCGGGGAGCTCCTACGAGCAGTACTTC
TRBV11-3	TRBJ2-7	TRBD2	CASSTRREGSRYEQYF	TGTGCCAGCAGCACCCGCCGGGAGGGGTCCCGGTACGAGCAGTACTTC